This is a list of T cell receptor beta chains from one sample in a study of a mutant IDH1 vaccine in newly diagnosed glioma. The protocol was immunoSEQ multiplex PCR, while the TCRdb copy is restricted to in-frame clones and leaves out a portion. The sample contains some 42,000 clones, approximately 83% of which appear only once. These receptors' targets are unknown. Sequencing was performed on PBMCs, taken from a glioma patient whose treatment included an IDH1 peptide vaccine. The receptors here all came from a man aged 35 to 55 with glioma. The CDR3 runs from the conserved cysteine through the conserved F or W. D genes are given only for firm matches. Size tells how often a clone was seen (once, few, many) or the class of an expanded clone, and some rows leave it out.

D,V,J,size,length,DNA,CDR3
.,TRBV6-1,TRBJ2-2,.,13,TGTGCCAGCACGGTGGGGAACACCGGGGAGCTGTTTTTT,CASTVGNTGELFF
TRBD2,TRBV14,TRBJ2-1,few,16,TGTGCCAGCAGCCATCAAGGACTAGCGGGAGAGGATGAGCAGTTCTTC,CASSHQGLAGEDEQFF
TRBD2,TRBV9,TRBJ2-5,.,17,TGTGCCAGCAGCGTAGCAGCGGGAGGGCCGGGGGGAGAGACCCAGTACTTC,CASSVAAGGPGGETQYF
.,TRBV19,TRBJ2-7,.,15,TGTGCCAGTAGCGCCCCCGGGCAGAACCTCTACGAGCAGTACTTC,CASSAPGQNLYEQYF
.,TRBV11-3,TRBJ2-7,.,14,TGTGCCAGCAGCCTAAAGACAGAATCCTACGAGCAGTACTTC,CASSLKTESYEQYF
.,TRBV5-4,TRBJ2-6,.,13,TGTGCCACCCGAACAGCTGGGGCCAACGTCCTGACTTTC,CATRTAGANVLTF
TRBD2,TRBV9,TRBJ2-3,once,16,TGTGCCAGCAGCCCCCCCTCGCGGGAGGAGACAGATACGCAGTATTTT,CASSPPSREETDTQYF
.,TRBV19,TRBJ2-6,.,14,TGTGCCAGTAGTACAGGGTACGGGGCCAACGTCCTGACTTTC,CASSTGYGANVLTF
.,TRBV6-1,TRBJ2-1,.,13,TGTGCCAGCAGTGTCGTCAGGATCGATGAGCAGTTCTTC,CASSVVRIDEQFF
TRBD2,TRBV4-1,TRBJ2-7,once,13,TGCGCCAGCAGCCTTAGCGGGAGCGGCGAGCAGTACTTC,CASSLSGSGEQYF
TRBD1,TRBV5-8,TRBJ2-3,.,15,TGTGCCAGCAGGACCCGGGACAGGACCACAGATACGCAGTATTTT,CASRTRDRTTDTQYF
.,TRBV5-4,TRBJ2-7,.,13,TGTGCCAGCAGCAATGAGAGCTACTACGAGCAGTACTTC,CASSNESYYEQYF
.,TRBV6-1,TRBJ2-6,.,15,TGTGCCAGCAGTGCCCTGAGCTCTGGGGCCAACGTCCTGACTTTC,CASSALSSGANVLTF
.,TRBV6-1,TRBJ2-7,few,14,TGTGCCAGCAGTGAAATTTGGGGGGTGGGCGAGCAGTACTTC,CASSEIWGVGEQYF
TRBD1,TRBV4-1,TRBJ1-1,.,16,TGCGCCAGCAGCCAAACAGGGGGCGCGTGGAACACTGAAGCTTTCTTT,CASSQTGGAWNTEAFF
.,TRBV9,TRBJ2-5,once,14,TGTGCCAGCAGCGTAGAATCGCAGGGGGAGACCCAGTACTTC,CASSVESQGETQYF
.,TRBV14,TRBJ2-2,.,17,TGTGCCAGCAGCCAAAGATATGGGACGTTGAACACCGGGGAGCTGTTTTTT,CASSQRYGTLNTGELFF
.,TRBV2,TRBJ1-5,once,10,TGTGCCGGGGGGAATCAGCCCCAGCATTTT,CAGGNQPQHF